This is a list of T cell receptor beta chains from one sample in a study of blood T cell repertoires in COVID-19. The assay was immunoSEQ multiplex PCR, and TCRdb's table has in-frame clones only and misses some. The sample has approximately 140,000 clones; around 84% are singletons. The sample consisted of peripheral blood. These receptors came from a woman aged 60-75 years with acute or convalescent COVID-19. Both conserved end residues are part of each CDR3. The D gene is left open where the match is weak. The listing skips clone size in some rows; elsewhere it reads once, few, many or a size class.

>TRBJ1-1|13|TRBV7-8|NA|NA
CASSLVVVAEAFF
TGTGCCAGCAGCTTAGTAGTTGTGGCTGAAGCTTTCTTT
>TRBJ2-7|14|TRBV7-8|TRBD2|NA
CASSGLAGKGEQYF
TGTGCCAGCAGCGGACTAGCGGGTAAGGGCGAGCAGTACTTC
>TRBJ1-4|14|TRBV6-5|TRBD1|few
CASSQTGLSKKLFF
TGTGCCAGCAGCCAGACAGGGTTGAGTAAAAAACTGTTTTTT
>TRBJ2-3|13|TRBV7-8|NA|few
CASSWGPTDTQYF
TGTGCCAGCAGCTGGGGCCCTACAGATACGCAGTATTTT
>TRBJ1-1|14|TRBV18|NA|once
CASSLAGSNTEAFF
TGTGCCAGCTCCCTCGCGGGATCGAACACTGAAGCTTTCTTT
>TRBJ1-1|15|TRBV19|NA|NA
CASSIEGGRNTEAFF
TGTGCCAGTAGTATAGAAGGAGGGCGGAACACTGAAGCTTTCTTT
>TRBJ2-7|17|TRBV24-1|TRBD1|NA
CATSPGFRKGQGHEQYF
TGTGCCACCAGTCCAGGGTTCCGAAAGGGACAGGGGCACGAGCAGTACTTC
>TRBJ2-7|15|TRBV5-5|TRBD1|NA
CASSPRTGVQYEQYF
TGTGCCAGCAGCCCTAGGACAGGGGTTCAGTACGAGCAGTACTTC
>TRBJ2-7|13|TRBV6-5|NA|few
CASSYQRGYEQYF
TGTGCCAGCAGTTACCAGAGAGGTTACGAGCAGTACTTC
>TRBJ2-2|13|TRBV2|NA|NA
CASTRSSDGELFF
TGTGCCAGCACCCGGAGCTCGGACGGGGAGCTGTTTTTT
>TRBJ1-5|15|TRBV6-5|NA|NA
CASRTEDFSNQPQHF
TGTGCCAGCCGTACAGAAGATTTTAGCAATCAGCCCCAGCATTTT
>TRBJ1-1|15|TRBV13|NA|NA
CASSLGPSMNTEAFF
TGTGCCAGCAGCTTAGGACCCAGTATGAACACTGAAGCTTTCTTT
>TRBJ2-5|18|TRBV5-4|TRBD2|NA
CASSSKRGADSSAETQYF
TGTGCCAGCAGCTCGAAGCGGGGGGCCGATTCGTCTGCAGAGACCCAGTACTTC
>TRBJ2-7|13|TRBV7-3|TRBD1|NA
CASSRTGTYEQYF
TGTGCCAGCAGCCGGACAGGTACCTACGAGCAGTACTTC